A single sample gave rise to the 3 T cell receptor beta chains below, sequenced in a study of blood T cell repertoires in COVID-19. TCRdb keeps only in-frame clones here, not all; method: immunoSEQ multiplex PCR. The table records about 350,000 clones, roughly 87% of them present only once. The sequenced material came from peripheral blood. All receptors derive from a young man with COVID-19, enrolled during active disease.

The V and J genes are TRBV6-5 and TRBJ2-5; D is perhaps TRBD1 (5 bases). The germline CDR1 and CDR2 sequences are MNHEY and SVGAGI. This CDR3 is built from 13 residues. With 6 bases removed from V and 5 bases from J, the gap between germline ends came to 13 bases. CDR3 sequence (DNA): TGTGCCAGCAGCCAAGACAGTAAGGAGACCCAGTACTTC. Translation: CASSQDSKETQYF.

The chain employs TRBV4-3 and TRBJ2-7, with D possibly being TRBD2 (6 bases). V shed 0 bases and J shed 7 bases, with 16 bases lying between them. The CDR3 is 15 residues long. Germline assignment: CDR1 LGHNA and CDR2 YSLEER. Here the CDR3 reads CASSQDNRRGREQYF. The DNA of the CDR3 is TGCGCCAGCAGCCAAGATAACAGGAGGGGCAGAGAGCAGTACTTC.

The chain couples TRBV7-9 to TRBJ1-6, with TRBD1 as a possible D gene (6 bases). Trimming removed 0 bases from V and 0 bases from J, with 12 bases in between. Germline V gene data show CDR1 as SEHNR and CDR2 as FQNEAQ (reference sequence). The CDR3 consists of 18 residues. DNA for the CDR3: TGTGCCAGCAGCTTAGCTACAGGGAAAAGCTCCTATAATTCACCCCTCCACTTT. Translating gives CASSLATGKSSYNSPLHF.